The 27 T cell receptor beta chains below all came from one sample that was sequenced in a study of T cells after yellow fever vaccination. TCRdb reanalysed the 5' RACE reads using MiXCR and keeps one entry per CDR3 protein. In the table there are 320,000 or so distinct CDR3 sequences, 8% to 9.5% of which are singletons. The material was PBMCs, obtained 45 days after the first yellow fever vaccination. These receptors were taken from a young man who received the YFV17D yellow fever vaccine.

This clonotype came up many times. The chain combines TRBV29-1 with TRBJ2-1; D might be TRBD1 (5 bases). Germline V gene lookup returns CDR1 SQVTM and CDR2 ANQGSEA. There are 13 residues in the CDR3. V was pared by 4 bases and J by 3 bases, with 10 bases between. CDR3: CSVAQGFYNEQFF. The CDR3 coding sequence is TGCAGCGTTGCTCAGGGATTCTACAATGAGCAGTTCTTC.

This clonotype appeared many times. The rearrangement links TRBV12-3 or TRBV12-4 to TRBJ2-2; 7 bases agree with TRBD1. J lost 2 bases, V lost 5 bases, and 5 bases had no gene match. This CDR3 comprises 15 residues. The CDR3 sequence is CASSLTGPNTGELFF. In nucleotides, the CDR3 is TGTGCCAGCAGTCTGACAGGGCCAAACACCGGGGAGCTGTTTTTT.

This chain uses TRBV5-1 with TRBJ1-1, with D perhaps matching TRBD1 (5 bases). This CDR3 spans 14 amino acids. Trimming stripped 4 bases from V and 2 bases from J, with 12 bases between. Germline V lookup: CDR1 SGHRS, CDR2 YFSETQ. The CDR3 protein is CASSPDRPNTEAFF. The CDR3 coding sequence is TGCGCCAGCAGCCCCGACAGACCTAACACTGAAGCTTTCTTT.

This clonotype was observed once. The junction shows a germline mismatch at one end, possibly a read error. This chain connects TRBV6-2 or TRBV6-3 to TRBJ2-7; possible D gene TRBD1, 6 bases. CDR3 length: 14 residues. Germline lookup yields CDR1 MNHEY and CDR2 SVGEGT. This CDR3 reads CASGYKGHIYEQYF. The CDR3 DNA sequence: TGTGCCAGCGGTTACAAGGGACATATCTACGAGCAGTACTTC.

V is TRBV14 and J is TRBJ2-1; 14 nucleotides align to TRBD2. The germline CDR1 and CDR2 sequences are SGHDN and FVKESK. Trimming took 4 bases from V and 0 from J; bases not matched to a gene: 8. The CDR3 covers 19 residues. Here the CDR3 DNA reads TGTGCCAGCAGCCCGAGGGGACTAGCGGGGGTCGGCTCCTACAATGAGCAGTTCTTC. Residues: CASSPRGLAGVGSYNEQFF.

J is TRBJ2-1 and V is TRBV10-3, with 12 bases lining up with TRBD1. V trimming: 7 bases; J trimming: 9 bases; junction bases outside the gene matches: 4. Germline values: CDR1 ENHRY, CDR2 SYGVKD. The CDR3 covers 13 residues. The CDR3, as DNA: TGTGCCATCACCGGGACAGGGGGCGGTGAGCAGTTCTTC. Translation: CAITGTGGGEQFF.

This clonotype was found many times. This rearrangement joins TRBV4-2 to TRBJ2-4; 10 bases are shared with TRBD1. V lost 0 bases and J lost 13; bases outside the gene matches: 12. Germline CDR1 reads LGHNA; CDR2 reads YNFKEQ. The CDR3 spans 16 residues. The CDR3 bases are TGTGCCAGCAGCCAAGATCCCGGGACAGGGGCTATGGTACAGTACTTC. This sequence encodes CASSQDPGTGAMVQYF.

This clonotype was counted many times. The chain carries TRBV12-3 or TRBV12-4 and TRBJ2-7; possibly TRBD2 for D (7 bases). Trimming pared 5 bases from V and 3 bases from J, leaving 14 bases between. The CDR3 is 14 residues long. The CDR3 nucleotides read TGTGCCAGCAGTCCATCGGGGGGCGGCTACGAGCAGTACTTC. Translation gives CASSPSGGGYEQYF.

In DNA form, the CDR3 reads TGCGCCAGCAGCCAAGATCTAGGCAGTGAAGCTTTCTTT. As protein: CASSQDLGSEAFF. The chain recombines TRBV4-3 with TRBJ1-1; D unclear. The germline V and J ends were trimmed by 0 bases and 7 bases, with 9 bases remaining between them. The germline V gene has CDR1 LGHNA and CDR2 YSLEER. The CDR3 is 13 amino acids.

The rearrangement uses TRBV7-2 and TRBJ2-3; D tentatively reads TRBD1 or TRBD2 (5 bases each). The V gene lost 5 bases and the J gene lost 6 bases, with 12 bases spanning the gap. The CDR3 has 13 amino acids. Germline V gives CDR1 SGHTA, CDR2 FQGNSA. The CDR3, as DNA: TGTGCCAGCAGCCGACTTCGGGACGATACGCAGTATTTT. Translating it yields CASSRLRDDTQYF.

The table lists this clonotype with a few counts. The CDR3 is CASSSLRETTDTQYF. The CDR3 DNA reads TGTGCCAGCAGTTCCCTGAGGGAGACCACAGATACGCAGTATTTT. The chain recombines TRBV27 with TRBJ2-3, with TRBD2 as a possible D gene (5 bases). Germline values: CDR1 MNHEY, CDR2 SMNVEV (reference sequence). There are 15 residues in the CDR3. The V and J ends lost 4 bases and 2 bases respectively, with 13 bases between them.

This rearrangement joins TRBV4-1 to TRBJ1-1; D is unclear. This CDR3 comprises 11 residues. Trimming cost V 6 bases and J 8 bases, with 10 bases left between them. CDR1 and CDR2 (germline): MGHRA, YSYEKL. CDR3 bases: TGCGCCAGCAGTAATTGGGAGGAAGCTTTCTTT. Translation: CASSNWEEAFF.

This clonotype was seen many times. The gene calls are TRBV29-1 and TRBJ2-7; D remains ambiguous. The CDR3 length is 12 residues. V was cut by 7 bases and J by 5 bases, with 15 bases left in between. Germline assignment: CDR1 SQVTM and CDR2 ANQGSEA. The CDR3 DNA follows: TGCAGCGCTAACTCAGGTACCAACGAGCAGTACTTC. It encodes CSANSGTNEQYF.

This sequence joins TRBV15 and TRBJ1-4, with a possible D match to TRBD1 (5 bases). The CDR3 sequence is 18 residues long. V dropped 0 bases and J dropped 5 bases, with 19 bases sitting between them. CDR1 is LNHNV, CDR2 YYDKDF, per germline (reference sequence). The CDR3: CATSRDWEFGEGNEKLFF. The CDR3 region has the DNA TGTGCCACCAGCAGAGATTGGGAGTTCGGTGAGGGGAATGAAAAACTGTTTTTT.

V usage is TRBV3-1 and J usage is TRBJ2-2; D gene ambiguous. The CDR3 loop spans 14 amino acids. Trimming took off 4 bases at V and 4 bases at J, with 10 bases between the two ends. CDR1 LGHDT and CDR2 YNNKEL come from the germline V gene (reference sequence). The CDR3 is CASSRAAATGELFF. The CDR3 nucleotides are TGTGCCAGCAGCCGGGCGGCGGCCACCGGGGAGCTGTTTTTT.

There are many counts of this clonotype. The V call is TRBV12-3 or TRBV12-4, the J call TRBJ2-3; no firm D call. Trimming took 7 bases from V and 4 from J, leaving 15 bases between them. CDR3 length: 14 residues. The CDR3 DNA follows: TGTGCCAGCACCCTGGATCAGCACTCAGATACGCAGTATTTT. Translating it yields CASTLDQHSDTQYF.

This clonotype was counted a few times. V and J are TRBV2 and TRBJ1-2, with 7 bases matching TRBD1. The CDR3 runs 13 residues. Germline V lookup: CDR1 SNHLY, CDR2 FYNNEI. The V gene end was trimmed by 1 base and the J gene end by 7 bases; junction bases not matched to a gene: 3. The CDR3 nucleotides are TGTGCCAGCAGTGAAGGACAGGGAATTGGCTACACCTTC. Residues: CASSEGQGIGYTF.

This clonotype has a count of ten or more. The chain couples TRBV6-1 to TRBJ2-5; possible D gene TRBD2, 6 bases. V shed 7 bases and J shed 2 bases, with 14 bases lying between them. The length of the CDR3 is 14 residues. Germline V gives CDR1 MNHNS, CDR2 SASEGT. CDR3 DNA sequence: TGTGCCAGCAAAAGGAGGGAATTTCAAGAGACCCAGTACTTC. Translating gives CASKRREFQETQYF.

This clonotype was seen only a few times. The chain is built from TRBV11-2 and TRBJ2-3; 12 bases line up with TRBD2. The V and J ends lost 5 bases and 1 base, in that order; junction bases with no gene match: 4. The CDR3 extends over 16 amino acids. From germline, CDR1 is SGHAT and CDR2 FQNNGV. CDR3 nucleotide sequence: TGTGCCAGCAGCAAGCTAGCGGGGGGGGGCACAGATACGCAGTATTTT. It translates to CASSKLAGGGTDTQYF.

The genes are TRBV10-1 and TRBJ1-3, with TRBD1 as a possible D gene (5 bases). V lost 3 bases, J lost 1 base, and 7 bases lay in between. CDR1 WNHNN and CDR2 SYGVQD come from the germline V gene (reference sequence). The CDR3 contains 14 residues. CDR3: CASSEDSSGNTIYF. CDR3 coding DNA: TGCGCCAGCAGTGAAGACAGTTCTGGAAACACCATATATTTT.

This rearrangement joins TRBV7-2 to TRBJ1-2, with 9 bases that match TRBD1. This CDR3 comprises 17 residues. Germline V gene sequence: CDR1 SGHTA, CDR2 FQGNSA. The V segment lost 5 bases and the J segment 1 base; nucleotides outside the gene matches: 11. The CDR3 reads CASSLTPRDRDNYGYTF. CDR3 sequence (DNA): TGTGCCAGCAGCCTAACACCCCGGGACAGGGATAACTATGGCTACACCTTC.

There are a few counts of this clonotype. The rearrangement links TRBV7-3 to TRBJ1-1, with no clear D. Germline V gene sequence: CDR1 SGHTA, CDR2 FQGTGA. Trimming removed 0 bases at V and 6 bases at J, with 8 bases between. This CDR3 has 13 amino acids. CDR3 amino acids: CASSLTGDAEAFF. The CDR3 DNA reads as TGTGCCAGCAGCTTAACCGGTGACGCTGAAGCTTTCTTT.

The table lists this clonotype with a few counts. V and J are TRBV29-1 and TRBJ1-1; D perhaps matches TRBD1 (6 bases). Germline assignment: CDR1 SQVTM and CDR2 ANQGSEA. The V gene lost 7 bases and the J gene lost 0 bases, with 12 bases spanning the gap. This CDR3 comprises 13 residues. The CDR3 DNA follows: TGCAGCGCTGGGACATTCATGAACACTGAAGCTTTCTTT. Translating it yields CSAGTFMNTEAFF.

This clonotype was seen more than once but under ten times. The chain joins TRBV5-6 to TRBJ2-2; either TRBD1 or TRBD2 may fit D (5 bases each). CDR1 is SGHDT and CDR2 is YYEEEE in the germline V gene. V shed 4 bases and J shed 5 bases, with 18 bases lying between them. The CDR3 has 16 amino acids. The CDR3 nucleotides read TGTGCCAGCAGCGCCTATTTCGGGACGGTTACCGGGGAGCTGTTTTTT. Amino acid sequence: CASSAYFGTVTGELFF.

The chain has TRBV25-1 and TRBJ1-5; D ambiguous. The germline V gene has CDR1 MGHDK and CDR2 SYGVNS. V lost 6 bases and J lost 4, with 7 bases in between. CDR3 size: 12 residues. CDR3 sequence reads: CASSGRNQPQHF. In nucleotides, the CDR3 is TGTGCCAGCAGCGGAAGAAATCAGCCCCAGCATTTT.

In its sample, this clonotype was seen many times. V and J are TRBV6-2 or TRBV6-3 and TRBJ1-5, with TRBD1 matching over 8 bases. With V trimmed by 6 bases and J by 0 bases, 7 bases remained unmatched. CDR1 is MNHEY, CDR2 SVGEGT, per germline. The CDR3 consists of 16 residues. CDR3 nucleotide sequence: TGTGCCAGCAGCCCCGGACAGGGCCCTAGCAATCAGCCCCAGCATTTT. Translation: CASSPGQGPSNQPQHF.

The chain couples TRBV12-3 or TRBV12-4 to TRBJ1-2; D ambiguous. The length of the CDR3 is 13 residues. Trimming shortened V by 5 bases and J by 8 bases, and 15 bases separated the two germline ends. The CDR3 DNA sequence: TGTGCCAGCAGTGTAGGACGGTTCTCGGGCTACACCTTC. It encodes CASSVGRFSGYTF.